These 32 T cell receptor beta chains were sequenced from one sample in a study of radiation and T cells in renal cell carcinoma. Sequencing was performed with immunoSEQ multiplex PCR; in TCRdb, only in-frame clones are kept and a portion is missing. The sample consists of 60,000 to 75,000 clones, over 60% of them appearing once. Time point denoted: blood 4 weeks post-SBRT, at nephrectomy. Treatment defined: 15 Gy SBRT to primary tumor, nephrectomy 4 weeks later. The sequenced sample was blood, obtained from a patient whose treatment included radiotherapy and nephrectomy. The receptors stem from a man aged 55-75 years with renal cell carcinoma.

CDR3 bases: TGTGCCTGGAGTGTTGGGTACGTCCCCTACGAGCAGTACTTC. It specifies CAWSVGYVPYEQYF. The chain employs TRBV30 and TRBJ2-7; D ambiguous. The V end lost 0 bases, the J end lost 2 bases, and 11 bases lay between the germline ends. CDR1 GTSNPN and CDR2 SVGIG come from the germline V gene (reference sequence). The CDR3 loop spans 14 amino acids.

This chain connects TRBV19 to TRBJ2-7, with D possibly TRBD2 on 6 matching bases. Germline CDR1 LNHDA, CDR2 SQIVND (reference sequence). The CDR3 runs to 14 residues. V dropped 5 bases and J dropped 5 bases, with 16 bases sitting between them. The chain's CDR3 is CASSSLTRFHEQYV. CDR3 nucleotide sequence: TGTGCCAGTAGTTCTCTGACTAGATTCCACGAGCAGTACGTC.

This chain connects TRBV29-1 to TRBJ1-2; D unresolved. The CDR3 length is 15 residues. Germline CDR1 SQVTM, CDR2 ANQGSEA. V shed 7 bases and J shed 5 bases, with 23 bases lying between them. Written as DNA, the CDR3 is TGCAGCGCGTGGACCGCCGATTTTTATGGGTATGGCTACACCTTC. Translation: CSAWTADFYGYGYTF.

This clone has at least ten counts. The chain joins TRBV7-2 to TRBJ1-5; D is undetermined. CDR3 length equals 14 residues. V lost 3 bases to trimming and J lost 7 bases, with 13 bases between them. In germline, CDR1 is SGHTA, CDR2 FQGNSA. The CDR3 region has the DNA TGTGCCAGCAGCTTTCCTGGTATTGGGCAGCCCCAGCATTTT. Its protein is CASSFPGIGQPQHF.

The chain employs TRBV19 and TRBJ1-6, with 10 bases that match TRBD1. There are 14 residues in the CDR3. From germline, CDR1 is LNHDA and CDR2 SQIVND (reference sequence). J gave up 9 bases and V 6 bases, and 5 bases lay outside the gene matches. CDR3 DNA sequence: TGTGCCAGTAGCCATGGGGACAGGGGTTCACCCCTCCACTTT. Encoded protein: CASSHGDRGSPLHF.

The J gene is TRBJ2-5, the V gene TRBV10-1; no definite D call. The V end was cut by 3 bases, the J end by 5 bases, with 13 bases between. This CDR3 has 14 residues. Germline-derived CDR1 and CDR2 are WNHNN and SYGVQD (reference sequence). As DNA, the CDR3 is TGCGCCAGCAGTGACAGACCGAATGAGGAGACCCAGTACTTC. This gives the protein CASSDRPNEETQYF.

V usage is TRBV6-5 and J usage is TRBJ1-1; the D is unclear. This CDR3 contains 14 residues. Trimming removed 2 bases from V and 0 bases from J, with 7 bases in between. Germline-derived CDR1 and CDR2 are MNHEY and SVGAGI. For the CDR3, the DNA is TGTGCCAGCAGTTACGAGGGTATGAACACTGAAGCTTTCTTT. Translation: CASSYEGMNTEAFF.

The gene calls are TRBV19 and TRBJ2-1; D is perhaps TRBD1 or TRBD2 (5 bases each). The CDR3 consists of 18 residues. V lost 5 bases, J lost 6 bases, and 26 bases lay in between. From germline, CDR1 is LNHDA and CDR2 SQIVND (reference sequence). CDR3 in amino acids: CASSLGGGRGPGGNEQFF. For the CDR3, the DNA is TGTGCCAGTAGTCTGGGTGGGGGTAGGGGCCCAGGCGGCAATGAGCAGTTCTTC.

This clone has just one count. Here the CDR3 DNA reads TGTGCCAGCAGCTCTTGGACCCTTCTGGGCGAGCAGTACTTC. It yields the protein CASSSWTLLGEQYF. This chain uses TRBV7-2 with TRBJ2-7; D gene uncertain. Deletions cut 4 bases from V and 6 bases from J, with 16 bases between. Germline assignment: CDR1 SGHTA and CDR2 FQGNSA. The CDR3 covers 14 residues.

This clone has just one count. The chain carries TRBV28 and TRBJ2-7, with 10 nucleotides matching TRBD1. Trimming took 3 bases from V and 5 from J; bases not matched to a gene: 4. This CDR3 has 14 residues. The germline V gene has CDR1 MDHEN and CDR2 SYDVKM. The chain's CDR3 is CASSLDRGTNEQYV. Here the CDR3 DNA reads TGTGCCAGCAGTTTGGACAGGGGGACCAACGAGCAGTACGTC.

Only one count was recorded for this clone. The J gene is TRBJ1-4, the V gene TRBV20-1; D is uncertain. The germline V and J ends were trimmed by 6 bases and 5 bases, with 7 bases remaining between them. CDR3 length: 11 residues. From germline, CDR1 is DFQATT and CDR2 SNEGSKA (reference sequence). The CDR3 coding sequence is TGCAGTGCAGACCTGAATGAAAAACTGTTTTTT. Translating gives CSADLNEKLFF.

This clone was counted only a few times. V usage is TRBV7-2 and J usage is TRBJ1-1; 9 positions agree with TRBD1. There are 13 residues in the CDR3. Losses at the gene ends were 5 bases for V and 4 bases for J; bases not matched to a gene: 2. Germline CDR1 SGHTA, CDR2 FQGNSA. The DNA for the CDR3 is TGTGCCAGCAGCGCGACAGGGGGCACTGAAGCTTTCTTT. Translated, it gives CASSATGGTEAFF.

The chain carries TRBV19 and TRBJ1-1; 7 bases are a match to TRBD1. Germline-derived CDR1 and CDR2 are LNHDA and SQIVND (reference sequence). The CDR3 totals 15 residues. V lost 2 bases, J lost 3 bases, and 6 bases stayed unmatched. CDR3 amino acids: CASSIMSRGDTEAFF. The CDR3 bases are TGTGCCAGTAGTATAATGTCCAGGGGGGACACTGAAGCTTTCTTT.

The chain combines TRBV7-6 with TRBJ2-5; 8 bases map to TRBD2. This CDR3 region has 16 residues. Trimming took 0 bases from V and 1 from J; bases not matched to a gene: 4. CDR1 is SGHVS and CDR2 is FNYEAQ in the germline V gene. The CDR3 is CASSLAVTSGQETQYF. In nucleotides, the CDR3 is TGTGCCAGCAGCTTAGCGGTAACTAGCGGCCAAGAGACCCAGTACTTC.

This clone was counted ten times or more. The V gene is TRBV27, the J gene TRBJ1-1; D call uncertain. The CDR3 has 11 residues. Germline-derived CDR1 and CDR2 are MNHEY and SMNVEV (reference sequence). The V and J ends lost 6 bases and 1 base respectively, with 3 bases between them. This chain's CDR3 is CASRKNTEAFF. The CDR3 DNA reads TGTGCCAGCAGGAAGAACACTGAAGCTTTCTTT.

This rearrangement joins TRBV14 to TRBJ1-1; unclear D gene. This CDR3 is 13 amino acids long. The germline gives CDR1 SGHDN, CDR2 FVKESK. V dropped 0 bases and J dropped 1 base, with 3 bases sitting between them. CDR3 amino acids: CASSQDENTEAFF. The CDR3 bases are TGTGCCAGCAGCCAAGACGAGAACACTGAAGCTTTCTTT.

This clone was counted a few times. This chain connects TRBV19 to TRBJ2-7; TRBD2 aligns across 8 bases. In germline, CDR1 is LNHDA, CDR2 SQIVND (reference sequence). The CDR3 loop spans 12 amino acids. With 5 bases clipped from V and 7 bases from J, the junction kept 4 bases outside the gene matches. DNA for the CDR3: TGTGCCAGTAGTCGATCTAGCGGGGAGCAGTACTTC. This translates into CASSRSSGEQYF. The variable domain in full, completed from reference TRBV19 and TRBJ2-7, reads DGGITQSPKYLFRKEGQNVTLSCEQNLNHDAMYWYRQDPGQGLRLIYYSQIVNDFQKGDIAEGYSVSREKKESFPLTVTSAQKNPTAFYLCASSRSSGEQYFGPGTRLTVT.

This clone has a single count. The chain employs TRBV7-3 and TRBJ2-7; D may correspond to TRBD1 or TRBD2 (6 bases each). Germline CDR1 reads SGHTA; CDR2 reads FQGTGA. The CDR3 covers 15 residues. V was clipped by 0 bases and J by 5 bases, with 14 bases between them. CDR3 in DNA: TGTGCCAGCAGCTTAACGGGGGGCAAGCGGGACGAGCAGTACGTC. Translating it yields CASSLTGGKRDEQYV.

CDR3 residues: CAWRGGTGVYNEQFF. The CDR3 nucleotides read TGTGCCTGGAGAGGCGGGACAGGCGTTTACAATGAGCAGTTCTTC. The V and J genes are TRBV30 and TRBJ2-1, with 8 positions matching TRBD1. This CDR3 is built from 15 residues. After removal of 3 bases from V and 4 bases from J, the junction contained 8 bases not matched to a gene. From germline, CDR1 is GTSNPN and CDR2 SVGIG (reference sequence).

This clone was found a few times. The chain uses TRBV19 and TRBJ1-6; D is possibly TRBD1 (6 bases). Germline values: CDR1 LNHDA, CDR2 SQIVND (reference sequence). The CDR3 loop spans 14 amino acids. Trimming cost V 6 bases and J 7 bases, with 13 bases left between them. CDR3 sequence: CASRGRQENSPLHF. The CDR3 DNA reads as TGTGCCAGTAGGGGGCGACAGGAGAATTCACCCCTCCACTTT. The whole variable domain, remainder taken from reference TRBV19 and TRBJ1-6, is DGGITQSPKYLFRKEGQNVTLSCEQNLNHDAMYWYRQDPGQGLRLIYYSQIVNDFQKGDIAEGYSVSREKKESFPLTVTSAQKNPTAFYLCASRGRQENSPLHFGNGTRLTVT.

This chain connects TRBV18 to TRBJ2-7; D might be TRBD1 (6 bases). Trimming stripped 4 bases from V and 2 bases from J, with 12 bases between. The germline V gene encodes CDR1 KGHSH and CDR2 LQKENI. This CDR3 is built from 14 residues. CDR3 protein: CASSQQGRPYEQYV. The CDR3 DNA reads TGTGCCAGCTCACAACAGGGTCGGCCCTACGAGCAGTACGTC.

The genes are TRBV21-1 and TRBJ2-7. TRBV21-1 is a recognized pseudogene. This CDR3 contains 11 residues. The CDR3 loop reads CASSTSYEQYV. In DNA form, the CDR3 reads TGTGCCAGCAGCACCTCCTACGAGCAGTACGTC.

The V and J genes are TRBV11-3 and TRBJ2-2, with D maybe TRBD1 (7 bases). Per the germline V gene, CDR1 is SGHNT and CDR2 is YENEEA. The CDR3 length is 18 residues. V was cut by 3 bases and J by 6 bases, with 23 bases left in between. The CDR3 region is CASSFDSTSGGRAGELFF. CDR3 bases: TGTGCCAGCAGCTTCGATTCCACTTCAGGGGGGAGAGCCGGGGAGCTGTTTTTT.

The CDR3 DNA sequence: TGCGCCAGCAGCCAAGACACAGGGTATCAGCCCCAGCATTTT. Its translation is CASSQDTGYQPQHF. The chain combines TRBV4-1 with TRBJ1-5; D perhaps matches TRBD1 (6 bases). Per the germline V gene, CDR1 is MGHRA and CDR2 is YSYEKL. Trimming pared 0 bases from V and 5 bases from J, leaving 8 bases between. The CDR3 has 14 residues.

This clone is a singleton in its sample. The rearrangement links TRBV4-3 to TRBJ2-1; TRBD2 might be the D (6 bases). From germline, CDR1 is LGHNA and CDR2 YSLEER. The CDR3 is 15 amino acids. The germline V and J ends were trimmed by 4 bases and 7 bases, with 17 bases remaining between them. The CDR3 region is CASSLFGTPGNEQFF. CDR3 DNA sequence: TGCGCCAGCAGCCTCTTCGGGACTCCTGGGAATGAGCAGTTCTTC.

V and J are TRBV30 and TRBJ1-1; TRBD1 matches 7 bases. This CDR3 comprises 14 residues. V was clipped by 3 bases and J by 2 bases; unmatched bases: 6. Germline CDR1 reads GTSNPN; CDR2 reads SVGIG (reference sequence). CDR3 sequence reads: CAWRGQLRNTEAFF. CDR3 nucleotides: TGTGCCTGGAGGGGACAGTTGAGAAACACTGAAGCTTTCTTT.

V usage is TRBV7-2 and J usage is TRBJ1-1; D is possibly TRBD1 (6 bases). The CDR3 sequence is 13 residues long. CDR1 and CDR2 from the germline V gene are SGHTA and FQGNSA. Trimming removed 4 bases at V and 11 bases at J, with 17 bases between. The CDR3 sequence: CASSSPGDRSAFF. The CDR3 nucleotides read TGTGCCAGCAGCTCCCCAGGGGACCGCAGCGCTTTCTTT.

V gene TRBV27 combines with J gene TRBJ1-1; D is uncertain. This CDR3 is 15 amino acids long. Germline V CDR1 and CDR2: MNHEY, SMNVEV (reference sequence). V was shortened by 3 bases and J by 0 bases, with 11 bases between the two germline ends. The CDR3 DNA sequence: TGTGCCAGCAGTTTGGCAGGTCCCATGAACACTGAAGCTTTCTTT. It yields the protein CASSLAGPMNTEAFF.

The V gene is TRBV18, the J gene TRBJ2-7; 8 bases agree with TRBD1. Per the germline V gene, CDR1 is KGHSH and CDR2 is LQKENI. Losses at the gene ends were 3 bases for V and 7 bases for J; bases not matched to a gene: 2. The CDR3 is made up of 12 amino acids. CDR3 coding DNA: TGTGCCAGCTCACCTGGACAGGGAGAGCAGTACTTC. Its translation is CASSPGQGEQYF.

This chain connects TRBV27 to TRBJ2-3, with 7 bases fitting TRBD2. Germline CDR1 MNHEY, CDR2 SMNVEV (reference sequence). V lost 8 bases and J lost 5; bases outside the gene matches: 7. The CDR3 spans 13 residues. The CDR3 is CASRDYVQDTQYF. The CDR3 nucleotides read TGTGCCAGCCGGGACTATGTACAAGATACGCAGTATTTT.

This clone appeared a few times. V is TRBV7-2 and J is TRBJ1-5, with unresolved D. CDR3 length: 13 residues. The ends were cut back, 2 bases at V and 1 base at J, with 3 bases in the middle. Per the germline V gene, CDR1 is SGHTA and CDR2 is FQGNSA. CDR3 residues: CASSLWSNQPQHF. The CDR3 DNA reads TGTGCCAGCAGCTTATGGAGCAATCAGCCCCAGCATTTT.

This clone has just one count. Other DNA sequences in the sample encode the same CDR3. V and J are TRBV9 and TRBJ2-5, with no clear D. Germline-derived CDR1 and CDR2 are SGDLS and YYNGEE. V lost 1 base, J lost 1 base, and 5 bases lay in between. The CDR3 spans 13 residues. The CDR3 nucleotides are TGTGCCAGCAGCGTACGACTCCAAGAGACCCAGTACTTC. This encodes CASSVRLQETQYF.